Listed below are T cell receptor beta chains from one sample, sequenced in a study of T cells after somatic rescue of genetic block. Method: immunoSEQ multiplex PCR; TCRdb's copy keeps in-frame clones and lacks some. The sample yields 88,000 or so clones, approximately 90% seen once. Sequenced sample: peripheral blood mononuclear cells (PBMCs). These TCRs come from a woman aged 18-29 years. The CDR3 runs from the conserved cysteine through the conserved F or W. D genes are given only for firm matches.

>.|TRBV28|15|TRBJ2-5
TGTGCCAGCAGTTTGGGGGGGGCGGGAGAAGAGACCCAGTACTTC
CASSLGGAGEETQYF
>.|TRBV9|14|TRBJ2-4
TGTGCCAGCAGCGCCCGACAGGTCCCTGGCGTTCAGTACTTC
CASSARQVPGVQYF
>.|TRBV5-1|14|TRBJ2-7
TGCGCCAGCAGCTTGCAGTCCCTAGGTATGGAGCAGTACTTC
CASSLQSLGMEQYF
>.|TRBV30|14|TRBJ2-3
TGTGCCTGGAGTGTACTAGCAAGAACAGATACGCAGTATTTT
CAWSVLARTDTQYF
>.|TRBV19|14|TRBJ1-1
TGTGCCAGTAGCCTTCACAACCCGAACACTGAAGCTTTCTTT
CASSLHNPNTEAFF
>TRBD1|TRBV7-9|15|TRBJ1-3
TGTGCCAGCAGCTTCCGGGACAGTTATGGAAACACCATATATTTT
CASSFRDSYGNTIYF
>TRBD1|TRBV9|16|TRBJ1-3
TGTGCCAGCAGCGTAGCCTCGACAGGGACCGGAAACACCATATATTTT
CASSVASTGTGNTIYF
>.|TRBV19|11|TRBJ1-1
TGTGCCAGCGACAGAGGCACTGAAGCTTTCTTT
CASDRGTEAFF
>.|TRBV7-2|13|TRBJ1-5
TGTGCCAGCAGCTCCCTTTTTACCCAGCCCCAGCATTTT
CASSSLFTQPQHF
>.|TRBV18|15|TRBJ1-1
TGTGCCAGCTCACTGGGTAGGCGCAGGGACACTGAAGCTTTCTTT
CASSLGRRRDTEAFF